The 26 T cell receptor beta chains in this list originate from one sample, sequenced in a study of tumor-infiltrating lymphocytes in primary liver carcinoma. TCR beta cDNA was prepared out of 450 to 500 ng total RNA by means of a constant-region primer. Three nested multiplex PCR rounds of slightly modified ARM-PCR generated TCR beta libraries. A C-beta reverse primer was combined with TRBV1-TRBV30 forward primers in the first two PCR rounds, and each round had approximately 9 cycles. TCRdb ran MiXCR on the multiplex PCR reads and lists one entry per CDR3 protein. The sample records 90,000 to 140,000 distinct CDR3 sequences, approximately 82% being singletons. Co-extracting RNA and DNA was done with roughly 17-32 mg of unsorted bulk tissue as input. The sample taken for sequencing was liver tumor tissue from sampling region 3. The subset denotes: tumor region T3, left-lateral pole. The receptors come from a man in his forties with primary liver carcinoma and hepatitis B virus infection.

The chain joins TRBV6-6 to TRBJ2-3; D gene uncertain. The V end lost 11 bases, the J end lost 1 base, and 16 bases lay between the germline ends. Germline V CDR1 and CDR2: MNHNY, SVGAGI (reference sequence). The CDR3 spans 14 residues. The CDR3 region has the DNA TGTGCCTGCACCCCACCTGGGGGCACAGATACGCAGTATTTT. It specifies CACTPPGGTDTQYF.

In the case of this clonotype: The final CDR3 position lacks the conserved phenylalanine or tryptophan, pointing to a likely read error. The J gene is TRBJ1-5, the V gene TRBV5-5, with D possibly matching TRBD1 (6 bases). The CDR3 totals 14 residues. CDR1 and CDR2 from the germline V gene are SGHKS and YYEKEE (reference sequence). This CDR3 is CAISSGGAGQPQHL. CDR3 nucleotides: TGTGCCATCAGCAGCGGGGGGGCAGGTCAGCCCCAGCATCTT.

Concerning this clonotype itself: At one end, the junction sequence differs from germline, possibly due to a read error. The chain is built from TRBV4-2 and TRBJ2-1; 8 bases match TRBD2. Germline CDR1 and CDR2: LGHNA and YNFKEQ. CDR3 size: 15 residues. The CDR3 sequence: CATPRTSKSLHEQSF. The CDR3 DNA reads as TGTGCCACCCCTCGGACTAGCAAGAGTTTACATGAGCAGTCCTTC.

Comment on this clonotype: A read error may account for a junction end that differs from germline. The chain is built from TRBV4-1 and TRBJ1-2; D is possibly TRBD1 (5 bases). Germline CDR1 MGHRA, CDR2 YSYEKL. The CDR3 totals 12 residues. The CDR3 bases are TGCGCCAGCAACCAATCGGGGGATGGCTACACCTTC. Protein sequence: CASNQSGDGYTF.

As for this clonotype: No conserved phenylalanine or tryptophan ends this CDR3, so it is likely a read error. J is TRBJ1-5 and V is TRBV25-1; 8 positions agree with TRBD1. Near its end, the DNA agrees better with TRBJ2-3, so the J call may be wrong. There are 12 residues in the CDR3. Germline V gene sequence: CDR1 MGHDK, CDR2 SYGVNS. CDR3 residues: CASRQGNQPQYV. The DNA for the CDR3 is TGTGCCAGTCGACAGGGGAATCAGCCCCAGTATGTT.

Comment on this clonotype: The conserved phenylalanine or tryptophan normally closing the CDR3 is absent here, so this likely arose from a read error. The genes are TRBV6-2 or TRBV6-3 and TRBJ2-1, with 8 nucleotides matching TRBD2. The CDR3 spans 15 residues. The germline CDR1 and CDR2 sequences are MNHEY and SVGEGT. Unmatched junction bases numbered 2, after V lost 4 bases and J lost 0 bases. The DNA of the CDR3 is TGTGCCAGCAGTTCGAGCGGGAGCTCCTACAATGAGCAGTTCTTG. As protein: CASSSSGSSYNEQFL.

The CDR3 DNA follows: TGTGCCAGCAGTTTATCGACAAGCGGTTACGCAGATACGCAGTATTTT. Amino acids: CASSLSTSGYADTQYF. This chain uses TRBV28 with TRBJ2-3, with a possible D match to TRBD2 (5 bases). The CDR3 consists of 16 residues. CDR1 is MDHEN, CDR2 SYDVKM, per germline. The V end lost 1 base, the J end lost 4 bases, and 15 bases lay between the germline ends.

On this clonotype itself: A much larger clone lies one base from this, so it may be a read error. The rearrangement joins TRBV30 to TRBJ2-4; a possible D gene is TRBD1 (9 bases). The CDR3 has 19 residues. V was pared by 4 bases and J by 0 bases, with 25 bases between. CDR1 GTSNPN and CDR2 SVGIG come from the germline V gene (reference sequence). The CDR3 sequence: CAWTQYRGRGRIAKNIQYF. The CDR3 nucleotides read TGTGCCTGGACCCAATACAGGGGGCGCGGGAGGATAGCCAAAAACATTCAGTACTTC.

This chain joins TRBV29-1 and TRBJ1-1; D not certain. V shed 3 bases and J shed 4 bases, with 9 bases lying between them. CDR3 length: 12 amino acids. Per germline, CDR1 SQVTM and CDR2 ANQGSEA. In DNA, the CDR3 is TGCAGCGTTGATTTGTGGGGCACTGAAGCTTTCTTT. Translating it yields CSVDLWGTEAFF.

About this clonotype: A read error may produce the germline difference seen at one junction end. This rearrangement joins TRBV11-2 to TRBJ2-3, with D tentatively TRBD2 (5 bases). The CDR3 is 16 residues long. CDR1 and CDR2 (germline): SGHAT, FQNNGV. The CDR3 region is CDSSLVVGRATDTQYF. The CDR3 DNA sequence: TGTGACAGCAGCTTAGTAGTTGGGCGGGCGACAGATACGCAGTATTTT. The entire variable domain, with the rest obtained from reference TRBV11-2 and TRBJ2-3, is as follows: EAGVAQSPRYKIIEKRQSVAFWCNPISGHATLYWYQQILGQGPKLLIQFQNNGVVDDSQLPKDRFSAERLKGVDSTLKIQPAKLEDSAVYLCDSSLVVGRATDTQYFGPGTRLTVL.

This clonotype was detected only once. CDR3 in amino acids: CASSLIREIRDRINEQFF. The CDR3 nucleotides read TGTGCCAGCAGCTTGATAAGGGAAATTAGGGACAGGATTAATGAGCAGTTCTTC. The rearrangement joins TRBV5-6 to TRBJ2-1, with 8 bases aligning to TRBD1. The CDR3 contains 18 residues. Germline V gene lookup returns CDR1 SGHDT and CDR2 YYEEEE. V lost 1 base, J lost 7 bases, and 16 bases stayed unmatched.

Turning to this clonotype: One end of the junction does not line up with germline, which may come from a read error. This chain connects TRBV12-3 or TRBV12-4 to TRBJ1-5; D gene uncertain. The CDR3 totals 15 residues. The CDR3 nucleotides are TGTGCCAGTACGCTGGGCACCGCAATAACCCAGCCCCATCATTTT. This translates into CASTLGTAITQPHHF.

Notes on this clonotype: At one boundary the junction diverges from the germline segment, which might be a read error. The J gene is TRBJ2-1, the V gene TRBV6-1; a possible D gene is TRBD2 (6 bases). Germline V gene lookup returns CDR1 MNHNS and CDR2 SASEGT. The CDR3 has 15 amino acids. The CDR3 sequence is CASSYRLVGDNEQLF. The CDR3 nucleotides read TGTGCCAGCAGTTATCGACTAGTGGGAGACAATGAGCAGCTCTTC.

Details on this clonotype: Sequence at one end of the junction differs from germline and may be a read error. The chain joins TRBV11-2 to TRBJ2-6; a possible D gene is TRBD2 (6 bases). This CDR3 is 21 amino acids long. The germline V gene has CDR1 SGHAT and CDR2 FQNNGV. This CDR3 is CASSMGGDRGISLSGANVRTF. The CDR3 nucleotides read TGTGCCAGCAGCATGGGGGGAGACAGAGGCATCTCCCTCTCTGGGGCCAACGTCCGGACTTTC.

In its sample, this clonotype was seen once. Relative to the germline gene, one junction end is altered; a read error may explain this. V gene TRBV4-1 combines with J gene TRBJ2-1; the match to TRBD2 covers 8 bases. From germline, CDR1 is MGHRA and CDR2 YSYEKL. The CDR3 totals 16 residues. The CDR3 loop is CAGSQASGGRYNEQFF. The CDR3 DNA follows: TGTGCCGGCAGCCAAGCGAGTGGCGGGAGGTACAATGAGCAGTTCTTC.

The count of this clonotype is one. Mismatch with germline at one junction end may stem from a read error. This chain uses TRBV28 with TRBJ1-4; 11 positions agree with TRBD1. This CDR3 comprises 15 residues. Germline CDR1 MDHEN, CDR2 SYDVKM. CDR3 region: CATSFARTGGEKLFF. In nucleotides, the CDR3 is TGTGCCACCAGTTTCGCCCGGACAGGGGGCGAAAAACTGTTTTTT. The whole variable domain, filled in from reference TRBV28 and TRBJ1-4, reads DVKVTQSSRYLVKRTGEKVFLECVQDMDHENMFWYRQDPGLGLRLIYFSYDVKMKEKGDIPEGYSVSREKKERFSLILESASTNQTSMYLCATSFARTGGEKLFFGSGTQLSVL.

Regarding this clonotype: An end of the junction differs from the germline gene, which may be a read error. The chain recombines TRBV12-3 or TRBV12-4 with TRBJ2-7; no firm D call. This CDR3 region has 14 residues. The CDR3 reads CASSPRGEPYEQYF. DNA for the CDR3: TGTGCAAGCAGTCCCCGTGGCGAACCATACGAGCAGTACTTC.

About this clonotype itself: At one end the junction does not follow the germline gene, possibly because of a read error. This chain joins TRBV29-1 and TRBJ1-2, with TRBD1 as a possible D gene (6 bases). The germline CDR1 and CDR2 sequences are SQVTM and ANQGSEA. This CDR3 has 12 amino acids. CDR3 bases: TGCAACGGGGCGACAGGATCCTATAGCTACACCTTC. This translates into CNGATGSYSYTF.

CDR3 sequence (DNA): TGCGCCAGCAACCCACTTCCGGGGCGGCAAGAGACCCAGTACTTC. Protein product: CASNPLPGRQETQYF. The chain recombines TRBV4-1 with TRBJ2-5; the D call may be TRBD1 or TRBD2 (5 bases each). The CDR3 contains 15 residues. Trimming removed 7 bases at V and 2 bases at J, with 17 bases between. CDR1 MGHRA and CDR2 YSYEKL come from the germline V gene.

This clonotype appeared many times. The chain combines TRBV6-1 with TRBJ1-1; D may be TRBD1 (5 bases). The germline V and J ends were trimmed by 6 bases and 6 bases, with 14 bases remaining between them. There are 13 residues in the CDR3. Germline V gene data show CDR1 as MNHNS and CDR2 as SASEGT. In nucleotides, the CDR3 is TGTGCCAGCAGGATAGGGGAAGTGGCTGAAGCTTTCTTT. Translated: CASRIGEVAEAFF.

With regard to this clonotype: A read error may produce the germline difference seen at one junction end. The rearrangement links TRBV11-2 to TRBJ2-4; D not certain. The length of the CDR3 is 15 residues. Germline V lookup: CDR1 SGHAT, CDR2 FQNNGV. CDR3 protein: CARTTSAVAKNIQYF. The DNA for the CDR3 is TGTGCCAGAACCACTTCGGCGGTAGCCAAAAACATTCAATATTTC.

With respect to this clonotype: One end of the junction does not line up with germline, which may come from a read error. The chain employs TRBV5-4 and TRBJ2-7, with 9 bases aligning to TRBD2. The CDR3 totals 13 residues. Germline-derived CDR1 and CDR2 are SGHNT and YYREEE (reference sequence). The CDR3 loop reads CASSPSGMDRQCF. CDR3 in DNA: TGTGCCAGCAGCCCTAGCGGGATGGATAGACAGTGCTTC.

As regards this clonotype: The junction does not match germline at one end; this may be a read error. The chain employs TRBV14 and TRBJ1-1, with 7 bases identical to TRBD1. Per the germline V gene, CDR1 is SGHDN and CDR2 is FVKESK. The CDR3 length is 14 residues. CDR3 region: CASSPSDRLDVASF. DNA of the CDR3: TGTGCCAGCAGCCCTTCGGACAGGTTGGATGTGGCTTCCTTT.

With regard to this clonotype: The CDR3 carries no conserved terminal phenylalanine or tryptophan, so it likely arises from a read error. The chain uses TRBV29-1 and TRBJ2-7; D remains unclear. CDR1 and CDR2 from the germline V gene are SQVTM and ANQGSEA. This CDR3 contains 13 residues. CDR3 sequence (DNA): TGCAGCGATGAAGATAGGCAGTCCTACGAGCAGTACTTG. Translating it yields CSDEDRQSYEQYL.

Turning to this clonotype: The junction and the germline gene differ at one end; a read error may be behind it. The CDR3 sequence is CSVKPGELVLEETQYF. CDR3 nucleotides: TGCAGCGTTAAACCTGGAGAACTAGTTCTGGAAGAAACCCAGTACTTC. The chain couples TRBV29-1 to TRBJ2-5, with D perhaps matching TRBD2 (5 bases). CDR3 length: 16 residues. Per germline, CDR1 SQVTM and CDR2 ANQGSEA.

On this clonotype: Germline is not matched at one junction end, which may reflect a read error. This chain links TRBV11-3 with TRBJ2-7; 7 bases match TRBD2. Germline lookup yields CDR1 SGHNT and CDR2 YENEEA. The CDR3 loop spans 14 amino acids. This CDR3 reads CVRSPGEGDYEHYF. CDR3 bases: TGTGTCAGAAGCCCTGGAGAAGGGGACTACGAGCATTACTTC.